The clone carrying this TCR beta chain was observed a single time. From germline, CDR1 is LNHNV and CDR2 YYDKDF (reference sequence). Unmatched junction bases numbered 10, after V lost 2 bases and J lost 2 bases. The CDR3 length is 17 residues. This record comes from a study of T cell changes during pregnancy in multiple sclerosis. The method was immunoSEQ multiplex PCR; TCRdb's version includes in-frame clones alone and lacks a portion of them. The data hold 50,000 to 75,000 clones, with around nine tenths observed a single time. Source: peripheral blood, taken in the third trimester of pregnancy. The receptor was derived from a female donor in good health, enrolled as a control in a pregnancy study. The chain joins TRBV15 to TRBJ1-1, with TRBD1 matching 8 bases. The CDR3 protein is CATSRPIKDRDNTEAFF. Here the CDR3 DNA reads TGTGCCACCAGCAGACCAATAAAGGACAGGGACAACACTGAAGCTTTCTTT.